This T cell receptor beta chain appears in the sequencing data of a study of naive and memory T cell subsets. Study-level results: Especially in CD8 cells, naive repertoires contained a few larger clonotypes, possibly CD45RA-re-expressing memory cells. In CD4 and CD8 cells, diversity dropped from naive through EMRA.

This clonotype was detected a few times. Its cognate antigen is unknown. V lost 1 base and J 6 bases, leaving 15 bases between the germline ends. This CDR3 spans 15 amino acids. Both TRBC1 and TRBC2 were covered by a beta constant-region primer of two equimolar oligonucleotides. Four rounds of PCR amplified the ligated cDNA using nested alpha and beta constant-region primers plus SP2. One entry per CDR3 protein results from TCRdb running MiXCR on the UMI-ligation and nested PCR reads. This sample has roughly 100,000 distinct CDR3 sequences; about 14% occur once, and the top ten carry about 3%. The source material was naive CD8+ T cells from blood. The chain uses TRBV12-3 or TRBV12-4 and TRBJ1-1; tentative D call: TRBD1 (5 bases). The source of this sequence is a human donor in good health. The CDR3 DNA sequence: TGTGCCAGCAGTTTAGGCCAGGGAGGAATGGCTGAAGCTTTCTTT. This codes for CASSLGQGGMAEAFF.